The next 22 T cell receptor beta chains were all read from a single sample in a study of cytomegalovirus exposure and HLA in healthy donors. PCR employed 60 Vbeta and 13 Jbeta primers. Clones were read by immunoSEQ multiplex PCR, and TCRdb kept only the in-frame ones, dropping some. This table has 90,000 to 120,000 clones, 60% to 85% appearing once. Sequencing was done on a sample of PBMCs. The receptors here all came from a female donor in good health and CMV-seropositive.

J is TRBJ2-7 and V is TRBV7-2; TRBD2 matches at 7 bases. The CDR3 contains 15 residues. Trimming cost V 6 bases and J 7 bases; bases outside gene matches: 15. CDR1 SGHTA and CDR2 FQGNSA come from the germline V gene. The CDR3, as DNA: TGTGCCAGCAGTTTCACGGGGAGCGGGATGGGGGAGCAGTACTTC. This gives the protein CASSFTGSGMGEQYF.

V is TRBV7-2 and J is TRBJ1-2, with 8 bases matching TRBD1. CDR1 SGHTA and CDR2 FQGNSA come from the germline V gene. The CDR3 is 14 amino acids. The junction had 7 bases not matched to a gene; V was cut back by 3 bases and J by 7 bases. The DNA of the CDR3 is TGTGCCAGCAGCTTTATGGACAGGGTGGGTGGCTACACCTTC. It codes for CASSFMDRVGGYTF.

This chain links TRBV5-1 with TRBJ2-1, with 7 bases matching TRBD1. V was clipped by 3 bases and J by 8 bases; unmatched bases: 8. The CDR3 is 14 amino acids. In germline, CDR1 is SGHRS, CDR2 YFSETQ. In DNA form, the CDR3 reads TGCGCCAGCAGCTGGGGACAGTCTACCGATGAGCAGTTCTTC. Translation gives CASSWGQSTDEQFF.

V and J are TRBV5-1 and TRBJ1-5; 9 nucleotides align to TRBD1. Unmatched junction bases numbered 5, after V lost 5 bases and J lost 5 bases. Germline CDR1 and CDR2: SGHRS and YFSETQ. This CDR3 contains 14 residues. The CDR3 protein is CASSETGGYQPQHF. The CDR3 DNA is TGCGCCAGCAGTGAAACAGGGGGCTATCAGCCCCAGCATTTT.

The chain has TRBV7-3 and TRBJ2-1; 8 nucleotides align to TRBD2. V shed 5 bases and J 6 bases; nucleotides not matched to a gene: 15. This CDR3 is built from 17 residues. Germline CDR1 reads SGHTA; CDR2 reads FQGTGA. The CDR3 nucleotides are TGTGCCAGCAGCCAAACACCCTCCAGCGGGAGAGGCAATGAGCAGTTCTTC. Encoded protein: CASSQTPSSGRGNEQFF.

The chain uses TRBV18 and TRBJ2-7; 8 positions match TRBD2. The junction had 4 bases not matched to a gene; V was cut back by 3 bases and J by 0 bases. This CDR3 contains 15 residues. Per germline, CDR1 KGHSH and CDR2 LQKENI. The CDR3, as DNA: TGTGCCAGCTCACCTTCGGGGGGGGTCTCCTACGAGCAGTACTTC. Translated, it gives CASSPSGGVSYEQYF.

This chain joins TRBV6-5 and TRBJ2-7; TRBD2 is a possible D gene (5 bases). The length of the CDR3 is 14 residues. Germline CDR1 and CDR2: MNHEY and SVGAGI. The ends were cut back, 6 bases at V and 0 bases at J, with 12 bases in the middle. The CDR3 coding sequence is TGTGCCAGCAGCAACACTAGGTACTCCTACGAGCAGTACTTC. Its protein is CASSNTRYSYEQYF.

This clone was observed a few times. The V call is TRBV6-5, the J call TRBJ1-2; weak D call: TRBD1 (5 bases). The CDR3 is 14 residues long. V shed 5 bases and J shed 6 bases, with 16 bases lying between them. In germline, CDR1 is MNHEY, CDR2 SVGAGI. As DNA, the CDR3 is TGTGCCAGCAGTGAAGTAAACTCCAGGGATGGCTACACCTTC. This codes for CASSEVNSRDGYTF.

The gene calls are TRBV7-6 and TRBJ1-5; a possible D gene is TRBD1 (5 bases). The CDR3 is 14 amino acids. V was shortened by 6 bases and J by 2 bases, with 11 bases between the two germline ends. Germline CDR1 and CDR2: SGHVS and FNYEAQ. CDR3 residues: CASSTGGGNQPQHF. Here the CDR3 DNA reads TGTGCCAGCAGTACCGGGGGAGGCAATCAGCCCCAGCATTTT.

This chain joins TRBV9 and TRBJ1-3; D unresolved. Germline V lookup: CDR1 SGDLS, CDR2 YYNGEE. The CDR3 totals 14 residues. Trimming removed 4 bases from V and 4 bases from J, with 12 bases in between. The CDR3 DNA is TGTGCCAGCAGCTCTCCCGTGTCGGGAAACACCATATATTTT. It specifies CASSSPVSGNTIYF.

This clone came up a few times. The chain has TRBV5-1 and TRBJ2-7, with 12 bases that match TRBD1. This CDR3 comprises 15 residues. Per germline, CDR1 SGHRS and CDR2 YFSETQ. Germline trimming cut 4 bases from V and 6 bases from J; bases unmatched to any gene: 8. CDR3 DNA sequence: TGCGCCAGCAGCCCGGGACAGGGGGCTTGGAGCGAGCAGTACTTC. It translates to CASSPGQGAWSEQYF. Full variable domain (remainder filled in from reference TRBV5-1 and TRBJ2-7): KAGVTQTPRYLIKTRGQQVTLSCSPISGHRSVSWYQQTPGQGLQFLFEYFSETQRNKGNFPGRFSGRQFSNSRSEMNVSTLELGDSALYLCASSPGQGAWSEQYFGPGTRLTVT.

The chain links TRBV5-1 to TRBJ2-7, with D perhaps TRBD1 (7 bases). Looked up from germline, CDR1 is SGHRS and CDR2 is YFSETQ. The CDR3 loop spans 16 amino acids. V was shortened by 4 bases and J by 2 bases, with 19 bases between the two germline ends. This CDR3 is CASSGGDRLTAYEQYF. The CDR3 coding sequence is TGCGCCAGCAGCGGCGGGGACAGACTCACTGCCTACGAGCAGTACTTC. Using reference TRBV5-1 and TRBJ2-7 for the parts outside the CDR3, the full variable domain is KAGVTQTPRYLIKTRGQQVTLSCSPISGHRSVSWYQQTPGQGLQFLFEYFSETQRNKGNFPGRFSGRQFSNSRSEMNVSTLELGDSALYLCASSGGDRLTAYEQYFGPGTRLTVT.

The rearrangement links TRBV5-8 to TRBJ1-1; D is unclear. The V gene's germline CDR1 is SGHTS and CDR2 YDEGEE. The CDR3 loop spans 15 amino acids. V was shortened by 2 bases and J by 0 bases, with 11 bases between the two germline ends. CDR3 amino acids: CASSFGRLMNTEAFF. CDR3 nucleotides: TGTGCCAGCAGCTTTGGCAGGTTAATGAACACTGAAGCTTTCTTT. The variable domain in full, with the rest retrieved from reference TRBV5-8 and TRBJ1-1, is EAGVTQSPTHLIKTRGQQATLRCSPISGHTSVYWYQQALGLGLQFLLWYDEGEERNRGNFPPRFSGRQFPNYSSELNVNALELEDSALYLCASSFGRLMNTEAFFGQGTRLTVV.

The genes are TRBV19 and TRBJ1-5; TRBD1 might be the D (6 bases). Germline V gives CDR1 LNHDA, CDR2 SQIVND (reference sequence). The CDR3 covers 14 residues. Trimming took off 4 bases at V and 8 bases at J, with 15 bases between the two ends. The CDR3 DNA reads TGTGCCAGTAGTACCAGGACAGTCCTGGAGCCCCAGCATTTT. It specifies CASSTRTVLEPQHF.

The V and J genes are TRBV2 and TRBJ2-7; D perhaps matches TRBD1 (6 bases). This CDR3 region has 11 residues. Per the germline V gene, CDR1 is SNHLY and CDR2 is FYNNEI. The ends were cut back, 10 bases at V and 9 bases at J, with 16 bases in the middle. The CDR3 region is CATRSEGGQYF. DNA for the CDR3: TGTGCCACCCGGAGCGAAGGGGGGCAGTACTTC.

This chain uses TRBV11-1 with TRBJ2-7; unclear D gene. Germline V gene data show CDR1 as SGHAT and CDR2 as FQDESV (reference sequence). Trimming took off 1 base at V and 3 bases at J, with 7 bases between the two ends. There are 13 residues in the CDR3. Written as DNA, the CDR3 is TGTGCCAGCAGCTTAGATCAGGACTACGAGCAGTACTTC. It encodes CASSLDQDYEQYF. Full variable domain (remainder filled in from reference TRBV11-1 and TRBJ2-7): EAEVAQSPRYKITEKSQAVAFWCDPISGHATLYWYRQILGQGPELLVQFQDESVVDDSQLPKDRFSAERLKGVDSTLKIQPAELGDSAMYLCASSLDQDYEQYFGPGTRLTVT.

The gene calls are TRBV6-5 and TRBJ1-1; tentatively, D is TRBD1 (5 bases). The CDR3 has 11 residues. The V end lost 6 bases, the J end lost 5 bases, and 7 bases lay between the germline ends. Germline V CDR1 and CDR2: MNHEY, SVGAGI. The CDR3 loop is CASRRGTEAFF. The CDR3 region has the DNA TGTGCCAGCAGGCGGGGGACTGAAGCTTTCTTT.

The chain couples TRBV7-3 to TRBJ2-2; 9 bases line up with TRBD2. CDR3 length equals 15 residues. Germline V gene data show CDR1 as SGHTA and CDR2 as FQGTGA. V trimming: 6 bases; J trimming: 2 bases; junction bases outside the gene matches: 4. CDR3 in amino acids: CASRIAGANTGELFF. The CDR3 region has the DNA TGTGCCAGCAGGATAGCGGGAGCAAACACCGGGGAGCTGTTTTTT. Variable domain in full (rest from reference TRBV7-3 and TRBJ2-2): GAGVSQTPSNKVTEKGKYVELRCDPISGHTALYWYRQSLGQGPEFLIYFQGTGAADDSGLPNDRFFAVRPEGSVSTLKIQRTERGDSAVYLCASRIAGANTGELFFGEGSRLTVL.

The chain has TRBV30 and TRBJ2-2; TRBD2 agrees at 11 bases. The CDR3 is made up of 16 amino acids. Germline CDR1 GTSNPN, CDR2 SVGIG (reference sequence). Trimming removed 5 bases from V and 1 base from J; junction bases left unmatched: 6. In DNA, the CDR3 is TGTGCCTGGGGAATAGCGGGGGGGCGGAACACCGGGGAGCTGTTTTTT. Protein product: CAWGIAGGRNTGELFF.

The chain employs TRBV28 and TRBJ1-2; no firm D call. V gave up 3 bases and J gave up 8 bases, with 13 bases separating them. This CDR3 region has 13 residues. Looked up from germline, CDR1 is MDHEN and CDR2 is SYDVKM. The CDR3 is CASSFPETLGYTF. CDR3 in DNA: TGTGCCAGCAGTTTCCCCGAGACTCTGGGCTACACCTTC.

The CDR3: CASSPRLAGMNTGELFF. CDR3 DNA sequence: TGTGCCAGCAGCCCCCGACTAGCGGGCATGAACACCGGGGAGCTGTTTTTT. J is TRBJ2-2 and V is TRBV9, with 10 bases aligning to TRBD2. Trimming removed 4 bases from V and 1 base from J; junction bases left unmatched: 7. Germline V gene lookup returns CDR1 SGDLS and CDR2 YYNGEE. The CDR3 length is 17 residues.

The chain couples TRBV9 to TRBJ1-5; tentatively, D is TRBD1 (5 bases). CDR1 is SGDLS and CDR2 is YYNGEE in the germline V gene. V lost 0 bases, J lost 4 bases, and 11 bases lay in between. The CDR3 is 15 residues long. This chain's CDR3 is CASSVAGAPNQPQHF. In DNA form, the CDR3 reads TGTGCCAGCAGCGTAGCTGGGGCCCCTAATCAGCCCCAGCATTTT.